The rows below give T cell receptor beta chains drawn from one sample of a study of blood T cells in healthy people across ages. TCRdb reprocessed the 5' RACE reads with MiXCR, giving one entry per CDR3 protein. Here the sample spans 550,000 to 650,000 distinct CDR3 sequences, 25% to 35% being singletons. This sample was also put to use in a study of T cells of mothers and their children.

Sequenced input: blood. All receptors come from a boy aged 2-15 years in good health. CDR3s leave out the opening cysteine and the closing phenylalanine or tryptophan. D genes are given only for firm matches.

v_call | d_call | cdr3_aa
TRBV28 | NA | ASSLFPGIDEQY
TRBV9 | NA | ASSDNGGNQPQH
TRBV14 | NA | ASSLHGAKNIQY
TRBV4-3 | TRBD2 | ASSQSSGRAGELF
TRBV28 | NA | ASSLRQTPIGYT
TRBV7-2 | TRBD2 | ASSSQSGTSAYEQY
TRBV7-2 | TRBD2 | ASSLGGGSVYNEQF
TRBV6-5 | NA | ASSKGGGQPQH
TRBV27 | NA | ASSSYSTYEQY
TRBV20-1 | TRBD1 | SARDSTGHYGYT
TRBV14 | NA | ASSYVRGSSYNEQF
TRBV7-2 | TRBD1 | ASSFGGDRAEAF
TRBV29-1 | NA | SVEDQGSYEQY
TRBV7-9 | NA | ASSFVAEGSYEQY
TRBV4-1 | TRBD1 | ASSQDEATGVYEQY
TRBV4-3 | NA | ASSQDLSSVGYNEQF
TRBV7-6 | NA | ASSLAGEGQY
TRBV12-3/TRBV12-4 | NA | ASSINPPGRTEAF
TRBV29-1 | NA | SVGLGAGELF
TRBV12-3/TRBV12-4 | NA | ASSPTGTDNEQF
TRBV9 | TRBD1 | ASSTGTGNQPQH
TRBV4-3 | NA | ASSQEPRGTTYEQY
TRBV6-5 | TRBD2 | ASSYPRLAGGFKKETQY
TRBV12-3/TRBV12-4 | TRBD1 | ATRSRGSTGELF
TRBV9 | NA | ASSVLGQETQY
TRBV10-3 | TRBD1 | AISELGQVNSPLH
TRBV10-3 | NA | AIAGSSGNTIY
TRBV27 | TRBD2 | ASSQTSGSFNEQF
TRBV7-2 | NA | ASTRSGSYNEQF
TRBV2 | NA | ASSADSYTEAF
TRBV27 | NA | ASSPSRRLNSPLH
TRBV4-3 | TRBD1 | ASSQEHPGTGFETQY
TRBV5-5 | NA | ASGFRDGSYGYT
TRBV18 | TRBD1 | ASSPLDRFGLETQY
TRBV25-1 | TRBD1 | ASSGTGWYGYT
TRBV21-1 | NA | ASTFQGVAPQETQY
TRBV7-9 | TRBD1 | ASSLGPGQGPEAF
TRBV5-1 | NA | ASSQGHFQETQY
TRBV10-3 | TRBD2 | AIGVASGRSYEQY
TRBV6-6 | NA | ASSYLTGTNEKLF
TRBV4-3 | NA | ASSSRAGTEAF
TRBV7-9 | NA | ASSRIAAPTDTQY
TRBV10-3 | NA | AISEEVQRTNSPLH
TRBV11-2 | NA | ASSPSVNRNEKLF
TRBV7-2 | NA | ASSSAATYNEQF
TRBV20-1 | NA | SAMTETQY
TRBV6-5 | NA | ASSRTGASGNTIY
TRBV12-3/TRBV12-4 | TRBD2 | ASSFSLAGYNEQF
TRBV10-3 | NA | AMGGREGNTIY
TRBV5-6 | NA | ASSFRTPYEQY
TRBV3-1 | NA | ASTSSTRGEQF